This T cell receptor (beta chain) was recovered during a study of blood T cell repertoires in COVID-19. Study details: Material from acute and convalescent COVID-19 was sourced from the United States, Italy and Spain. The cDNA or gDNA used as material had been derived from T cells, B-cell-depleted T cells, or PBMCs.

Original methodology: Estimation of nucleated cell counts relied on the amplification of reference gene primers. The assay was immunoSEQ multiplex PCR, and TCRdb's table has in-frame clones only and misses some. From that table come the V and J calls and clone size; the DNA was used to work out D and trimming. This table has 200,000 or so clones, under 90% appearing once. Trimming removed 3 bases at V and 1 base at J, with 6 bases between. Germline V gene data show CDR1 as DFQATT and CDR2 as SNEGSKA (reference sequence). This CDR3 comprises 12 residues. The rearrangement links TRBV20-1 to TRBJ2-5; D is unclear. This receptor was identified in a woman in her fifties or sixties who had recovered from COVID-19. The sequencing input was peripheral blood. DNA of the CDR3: TGCAGTGCTAGTGTGGCCCAAGAGACCCAGTACTTC. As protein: CSASVAQETQYF.